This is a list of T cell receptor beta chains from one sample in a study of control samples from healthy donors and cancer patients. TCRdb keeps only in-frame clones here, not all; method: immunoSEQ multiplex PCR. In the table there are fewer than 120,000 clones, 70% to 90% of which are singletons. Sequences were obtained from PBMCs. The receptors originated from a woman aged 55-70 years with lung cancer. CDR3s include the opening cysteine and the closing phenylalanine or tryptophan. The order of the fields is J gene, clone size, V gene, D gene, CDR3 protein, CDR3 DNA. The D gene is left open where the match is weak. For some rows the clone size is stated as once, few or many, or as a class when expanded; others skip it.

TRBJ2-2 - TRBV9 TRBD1 CASSERQGGDTGELFF TGTGCCAGCAGCGAAAGACAGGGGGGTGACACCGGGGAGCTGTTTTTT
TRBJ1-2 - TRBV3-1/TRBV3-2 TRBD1 CASSQLGQGKGGYTF TGTGCCAGCAGCCAATTAGGACAGGGCAAAGGAGGCTACACCTTC
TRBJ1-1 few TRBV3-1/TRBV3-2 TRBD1 CASSQGFQGVTEAFF TGTGCCAGCAGCCAAGGGTTTCAGGGGGTCACTGAAGCTTTCTTT
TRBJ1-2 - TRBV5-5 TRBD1 CATSTGGEGYGYTF TGTGCCACATCGACAGGGGGCGAAGGCTATGGCTACACCTTC
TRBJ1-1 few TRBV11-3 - CASSQGQPGTEAFF TGTGCCAGCAGCCAAGGACAGCCGGGAACTGAAGCTTTCTTT
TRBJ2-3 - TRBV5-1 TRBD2 CASSPGTSGPGDTQYF TGCGCCAGCAGCCCGGGGACTAGCGGTCCCGGAGATACGCAGTATTTT
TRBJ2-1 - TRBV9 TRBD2 CASSAGAGGSYNEQFF TGTGCCAGCAGCGCTGGGGCGGGAGGATCCTACAATGAGCAGTTCTTC
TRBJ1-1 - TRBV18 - CASSPDSMNTEAFF TGTGCCAGCTCACCCGACAGCATGAACACTGAAGCTTTCTTT
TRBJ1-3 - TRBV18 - CASSPYRLGNTIYF TGTGCCAGCTCGCCCTATCGGTTGGGAAACACCATATATTTT
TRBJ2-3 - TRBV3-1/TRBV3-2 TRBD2 CASSQGFLGSAGGTHTQYF TGTGCCAGCAGCCAAGGGTTTCTGGGGTCGGCGGGGGGCACTCATACGCAGTATTTT
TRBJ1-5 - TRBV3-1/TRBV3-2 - CASSQGLTSNQPQHF TGTGCCAGCAGCCAAGGTTTGACTAGCAATCAGCCCCAGCATTTT
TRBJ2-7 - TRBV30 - CAWSRKAAYEQYF TGTGCCTGGAGTAGAAAGGCAGCCTACGAGCAGTACTTC
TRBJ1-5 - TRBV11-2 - CASSLQNNQPQHF TGTGCCAGCAGCTTACAGAACAATCAGCCCCAGCATTTT
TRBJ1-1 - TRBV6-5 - CASINRMNTEAFF TGTGCCAGCATTAACAGGATGAACACTGAAGCTTTCTTT
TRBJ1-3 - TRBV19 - CASSLGASGNTIYF TGTGCCAGTAGCTTGGGGGCATCTGGAAACACCATATATTTT
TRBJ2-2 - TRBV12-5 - CASGLVGGTGELFF TGTGCTAGTGGTTTGGTTGGAGGCACCGGGGAGCTGTTTTTT
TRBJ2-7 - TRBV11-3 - CASSLVEGSNFQQYF TGTGCCAGCAGCTTAGTCGAGGGGAGCAATTTCCAGCAGTACTTC
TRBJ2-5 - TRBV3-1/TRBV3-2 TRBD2 CASSLPTWRELRTQYF TGTGCCAGCAGCCTCCCTACCTGGCGGGAGCTGCGAACCCAGTACTTC
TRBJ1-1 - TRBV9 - CASSLGAVGITEAFF TGTGCCAGCAGCCTGGGAGCAGTGGGGATCACTGAAGCTTTCTTT
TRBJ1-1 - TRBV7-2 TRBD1 CASSPTGVEAFF TGTGCCAGCAGCCCTACAGGGGTTGAAGCTTTCTTT
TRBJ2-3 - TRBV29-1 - CSVDHSTDTQYF TGCAGCGTTGACCACAGCACAGATACGCAGTATTTT
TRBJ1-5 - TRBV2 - CASSGGRGNQPQHF TGTGCCAGCAGTGGAGGCAGGGGTAATCAGCCCCAGCATTTT
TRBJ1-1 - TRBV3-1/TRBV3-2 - CASSPQRGRVDTEAFF TGTGCCAGCAGCCCCCAGCGGGGCAGGGTGGACACTGAAGCTTTCTTT
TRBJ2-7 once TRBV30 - CAWSVPASYEQYF TGTGCCTGGAGTGTACCGGCCTCCTACGAGCAGTACTTC
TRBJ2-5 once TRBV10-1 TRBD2 CATGRGQRGPEETQYF TGCGCCACCGGGAGGGGTCAGCGGGGGCCGGAAGAGACCCAGTACTTC
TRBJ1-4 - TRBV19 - CASSIGIKEKLFF TGTGCCAGTAGTATCGGAATAAAGGAAAAACTGTTTTTT
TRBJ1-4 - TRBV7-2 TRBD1 CASSLYRGQNEKLFF TGTGCCAGCAGCTTATACAGGGGGCAGAATGAAAAACTGTTTTTT
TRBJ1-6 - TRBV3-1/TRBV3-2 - CASRAGIEDNSPLHF TGTGCCAGCAGAGCCGGGATTGAAGATAATTCACCCCTCCACTTT
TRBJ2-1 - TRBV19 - CASSIASIPPYNEQFF TGTGCCAGTAGTATAGCCAGTATACCCCCCTACAATGAGCAGTTCTTC
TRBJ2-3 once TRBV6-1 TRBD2 CASSEDLLAGDPDTQYF TGTGCCAGCAGTGAGGATCTACTAGCGGGAGATCCAGATACGCAGTATTTT
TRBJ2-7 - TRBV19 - CASGSGEQYF TGTGCCAGTGGAAGCGGCGAGCAGTACTTC
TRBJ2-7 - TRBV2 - CASSDYEQYF TGTGCCAGCTCTGACTACGAGCAGTACTTC
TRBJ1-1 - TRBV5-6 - CASTRGTEAFF TGTGCCAGCACGCGCGGGACAGAAGCTTTCTTT
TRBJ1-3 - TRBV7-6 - CASSLDRATYGNTIYF TGTGCCAGCAGCTTAGACAGGGCTACATACGGAAACACCATATATTTT
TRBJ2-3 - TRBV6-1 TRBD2 CASSEAGLAGVPDTQYF TGTGCCAGCAGTGAAGCGGGGCTAGCGGGAGTCCCAGATACGCAGTATTTT
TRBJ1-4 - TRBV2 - CASRESINNEKLFF TGTGCCAGCAGGGAGTCGATCAATAATGAAAAACTGTTTTTT
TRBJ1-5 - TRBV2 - CASSLFSVWGNQPQHF TGTGCCAGCAGTCTCTTCTCCGTGTGGGGCAATCAGCCCCAGCATTTT
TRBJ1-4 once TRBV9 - CASSVAPGTNEKLFF TGTGCCAGCAGCGTAGCTCCAGGGACTAATGAAAAACTGTTTTTT
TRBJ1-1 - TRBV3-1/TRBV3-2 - CASSLQGEAFF TGTGCCAGCAGTCTACAGGGAGAGGCTTTCTTT
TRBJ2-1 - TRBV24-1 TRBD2 CATSDPETSGSARGYNEQFF TGTGCCACCAGTGACCCTGAGACTAGCGGGAGTGCTCGAGGGTACAATGAGCAGTTCTTC
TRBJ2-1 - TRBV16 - CASSRVEGLGEQFF TGTGCCAGCAGCCGGGTAGAGGGCTTAGGTGAGCAGTTCTTC
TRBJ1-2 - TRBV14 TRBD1 CASSQARIGTGGAYGYTF TGTGCCAGCAGCCAAGCCCGCATCGGGACAGGGGGCGCCTATGGCTACACCTTC
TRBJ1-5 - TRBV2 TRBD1 CASRSGTEGYQPQHF TGTGCCAGCCGCTCGGGGACAGAGGGCTATCAGCCCCAGCATTTT
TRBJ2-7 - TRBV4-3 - CASSPSSGEQYF TGCGCCAGCAGCCCCAGTTCCGGCGAGCAGTACTTC
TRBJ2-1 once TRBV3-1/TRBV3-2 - CASGQEQFF TGTGCCAGCGGACAGGAGCAGTTCTTC
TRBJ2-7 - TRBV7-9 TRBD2 CASSPSGGTDEQYF TGTGCCAGCAGCCCAAGCGGGGGCACCGACGAGCAGTACTTC
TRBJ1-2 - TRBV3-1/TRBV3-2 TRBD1 CASSLQGANYGYTF TGTGCCAGCAGCCTACAGGGGGCGAACTATGGCTACACCTTC
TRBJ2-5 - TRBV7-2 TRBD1 CASSVQGNQETQYF TGTGCCAGCAGCGTACAGGGGAACCAAGAGACCCAGTACTTC
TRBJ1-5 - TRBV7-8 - CASSLTGLNNQPQHF TGTGCCAGCAGCCTGACAGGATTAAACAATCAGCCCCAGCATTTT
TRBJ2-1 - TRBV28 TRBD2 CASTNSGGASNEQFF TGTGCCAGCACGAATAGCGGGGGGGCGTCCAATGAGCAGTTCTTC
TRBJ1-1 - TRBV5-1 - CASSLELGGTEAFF TGCGCCAGCAGCTTGGAGTTGGGTGGGACTGAAGCTTTCTTT
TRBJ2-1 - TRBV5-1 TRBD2 CASSSPLRGKAYNEQFF TGCGCCAGCAGCTCTCCCCTGCGGGGGAAGGCCTACAATGAGCAGTTCTTC
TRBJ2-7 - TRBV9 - CASSVATGPYEQYF TGTGCCAGCAGCGTAGCTACGGGACCCTACGAGCAGTACTTC
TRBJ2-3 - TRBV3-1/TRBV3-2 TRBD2 CASSQTLRAGVTDTQYF TGTGCCAGCAGCCAAACTTTGAGGGCGGGAGTTACAGATACGCAGTATTTT
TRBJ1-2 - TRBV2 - CASNRELFYGYTF TGTGCCAGCAACAGGGAACTTTTTTATGGCTACACCTTC
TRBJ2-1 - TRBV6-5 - CASAGLYNEQFF TGTGCCAGCGCAGGGCTGTACAATGAGCAGTTCTTC
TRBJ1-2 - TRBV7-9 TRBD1 CASRRDRGPNYGYTF TGTGCCAGCAGGCGTGACAGGGGCCCTAACTATGGCTACACCTTC
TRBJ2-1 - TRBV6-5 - CASSDRESYNEQFF TGTGCCAGCAGCGATAGGGAGTCATACAATGAGCAGTTCTTC
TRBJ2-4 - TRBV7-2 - CASSARSQGSSLNIQYF TGTGCCAGCAGCGCCCGATCGCAGGGCTCGAGTTTAAACATTCAGTACTTC